The 23 T cell receptor beta chains listed next were all sequenced from one sample in a study of human T cells and chemical hapten exposure. Time point in this sample: pre-sensitization, week 0. Regarding treatment: therapeutic diphenylcyclopropenone sensitization with weekly scalp DPC. From the RACE reads, TCRdb called clonotypes with MiXCR, one entry per CDR3 protein. The sample holds under 300,000 distinct CDR3 sequences, 7.5% to 9% seen once. Source: whole blood, taken in connection with sensitization to the hapten diphenylcyclopropenone (DPC). All receptors derive from a woman in her forties with alopecia areata. Some clones in this sample may be carry-over from other donors' samples.

Ten or more counts support this clonotype. This chain joins TRBV6-2 or TRBV6-3 and TRBJ2-3; possible D gene TRBD2, 7 bases. Germline V gene data show CDR1 as MNHEY and CDR2 as SVGEGT. V lost 2 bases and J 2 bases, leaving 20 bases between the germline ends. The CDR3 contains 18 residues. The CDR3 region is CASSYRLTGGTNTDTQYF. DNA for the CDR3: TGTGCCAGCAGTTACCGGTTGACAGGAGGGACTAACACAGATACGCAGTATTTT.

This clonotype has just a few counts. V usage is TRBV20-1 and J usage is TRBJ1-6; D is perhaps TRBD1 (6 bases). The CDR3 loop spans 15 amino acids. The ends were cut back, 4 bases at V and 4 bases at J, with 14 bases in the middle. Germline CDR1 DFQATT, CDR2 SNEGSKA (reference sequence). In DNA form, the CDR3 reads TGCAGTGCTAAGGGGGTTGGAGGTTATAATTCACCCCTCCACTTT. This translates into CSAKGVGGYNSPLHF.

This clonotype was seen a few times. CDR3 in amino acids: CASSLAASGRSYNEQFF. The CDR3 bases are TGCGCCAGCAGCTTGGCCGCTAGCGGGAGGTCCTACAATGAGCAGTTCTTC. The gene calls are TRBV5-1 and TRBJ2-1, with 11 bases identical to TRBD2. The CDR3 totals 17 residues. The germline CDR1 and CDR2 sequences are SGHRS and YFSETQ. J lost 1 base, V lost 0 bases, and 3 bases had no gene match. Full variable domain (outside the CDR3, taken from reference TRBV5-1 and TRBJ2-1): KAGVTQTPRYLIKTRGQQVTLSCSPISGHRSVSWYQQTPGQGLQFLFEYFSETQRNKGNFPGRFSGRQFSNSRSEMNVSTLELGDSALYLCASSLAASGRSYNEQFFGPGTRLTVL.

The chain is built from TRBV5-1 and TRBJ1-1; D might be TRBD1 (5 bases). The CDR3 sequence is 13 residues long. CDR1 is SGHRS, CDR2 YFSETQ, per germline. V shed 5 bases and J shed 4 bases, with 12 bases lying between them. Here the CDR3 DNA reads TGCGCCAGCAGTTCCGGGGCGAGCACTGAAGCTTTCTTT. This sequence encodes CASSSGASTEAFF.

This chain links TRBV9 with TRBJ2-1; 12 bases map to TRBD2. Germline loops: CDR1 SGDLS, CDR2 YYNGEE. The V gene end was trimmed by 0 bases and the J gene end by 7 bases; junction bases not matched to a gene: 5. There are 16 residues in the CDR3. The CDR3 DNA reads TGTGCCAGCAGCGTAGCTCCCGGGACTAGCGGGAATGAGCAGTTCTTC. Protein: CASSVAPGTSGNEQFF. Looking up the rest from reference TRBV9 and TRBJ2-1 gives the full variable domain: DSGVTQTPKHLITATGQRVTLRCSPRSGDLSVYWYQQSLDQGLQFLIQYYNGEERAKGNILERFSAQQFPDLHSELNLSSLELGDSALYFCASSVAPGTSGNEQFFGPGTRLTVL.

This clonotype was detected ten times or more. The chain is built from TRBV12-3 or TRBV12-4 and TRBJ1-5; D is unresolved. Between the trimmed V and J ends, which lost 2 bases and 0 bases, there was a span of 8 bases. This CDR3 contains 15 residues. The CDR3 nucleotides read TGTGCCAGCAGTTTACAAGGACGTAGCAATCAGCCCCAGCATTTT. It specifies CASSLQGRSNQPQHF.

The chain recombines TRBV6-1 with TRBJ1-6; unclear D gene. The CDR3 loop spans 16 amino acids. V lost 2 bases to trimming and J lost 4 bases, with 12 bases between them. Germline-derived CDR1 and CDR2 are MNHNS and SASEGT. The CDR3 loop is CASSEKRAAYNSPLHF. CDR3 in DNA: TGTGCCAGCAGTGAAAAAAGGGCAGCATATAATTCACCCCTCCACTTT.

This clonotype was seen at least ten times. The chain carries TRBV29-1 and TRBJ2-7, with D possibly being TRBD1 or TRBD2 (6 bases each). The V and J ends lost 6 bases and 6 bases respectively, with 30 bases between them. Per the germline V gene, CDR1 is SQVTM and CDR2 is ANQGSEA. The CDR3 runs to 17 residues. The CDR3 coding sequence is TGCAGCGTGGGCCAAGATGTTATCGGGGGCGGTTGGGGCGAGCAGTACTTC. It yields the protein CSVGQDVIGGGWGEQYF.

The chain carries TRBV5-1 and TRBJ2-1, with D possibly TRBD2 on 5 matching bases. Germline V gene lookup returns CDR1 SGHRS and CDR2 YFSETQ. The CDR3 sequence is 19 residues long. V shed 0 bases and J shed 1 base, with 20 bases lying between them. The CDR3 loop reads CASSLGRLGLSLSYNEQFF. CDR3 in DNA: TGCGCCAGCAGCTTGGGGCGGCTAGGACTTTCTCTTTCCTACAATGAGCAGTTCTTC. The variable domain in full, with the rest retrieved from reference TRBV5-1 and TRBJ2-1, is KAGVTQTPRYLIKTRGQQVTLSCSPISGHRSVSWYQQTPGQGLQFLFEYFSETQRNKGNFPGRFSGRQFSNSRSEMNVSTLELGDSALYLCASSLGRLGLSLSYNEQFFGPGTRLTVL.

This clonotype appeared a few times. The chain combines TRBV6-5 with TRBJ2-7, with a possible D match to TRBD1 (6 bases). The germline V and J ends were trimmed by 2 bases and 2 bases, with 13 bases remaining between them. The CDR3 consists of 15 residues. Germline V CDR1 and CDR2: MNHEY, SVGAGI. The CDR3, as DNA: TGTGCCAGCAGTTACGCGACAGGTCCCCCCTACGAGCAGTACTTC. Encoded protein: CASSYATGPPYEQYF.

This clonotype was detected a few times. This sequence joins TRBV7-3 and TRBJ2-5; D remains ambiguous. The CDR3 covers 13 residues. Germline CDR1 is SGHTA and CDR2 is FQGTGA. The V gene lost 3 bases and the J gene lost 5 bases, with 10 bases spanning the gap. CDR3 coding DNA: TGTGCCAGCAGCTTTCAGGCTGGGGAGACCCAGTACTTC. Translation gives CASSFQAGETQYF. The full variable domain, completed using reference TRBV7-3 and TRBJ2-5, is GAGVSQTPSNKVTEKGKYVELRCDPISGHTALYWYRQSLGQGPEFLIYFQGTGAADDSGLPNDRFFAVRPEGSVSTLKIQRTERGDSAVYLCASSFQAGETQYFGPGTRLLVL.

CDR3 region: CASSIASDTQYF. The CDR3 DNA reads TGTGCCAGTAGTATAGCCTCAGATACGCAGTATTTT. The rearrangement links TRBV19 to TRBJ2-3; D not resolved. The CDR3 sequence is 12 residues long. Germline V gene lookup returns CDR1 LNHDA and CDR2 SQIVND (reference sequence). Trimming cost V 1 base and J 4 bases, with 3 bases left between them.

This sequence joins TRBV5-1 and TRBJ2-7; possibly TRBD1 or TRBD2 for D (7 bases each). CDR3 size: 15 residues. Germline CDR1 is SGHRS and CDR2 is YFSETQ. Trimming pared 0 bases from V and 2 bases from J, leaving 12 bases between. CDR3 nucleotides: TGCGCCAGCAGCTTGGTGTCAGGGGGGGCCTACGAGCAGTACTTC. It is translated as CASSLVSGGAYEQYF.

This clonotype was observed a handful of times. The chain links TRBV10-3 to TRBJ2-2, with 12 bases identical to TRBD1. There are 18 residues in the CDR3. The ends lost 0 bases at V and 7 bases at J; junction bases unmatched: 9. Germline CDR1 reads ENHRY; CDR2 reads SYGVKD. CDR3 loop: CAISESTKGQGALGELFF. The CDR3 nucleotides read TGTGCCATCAGTGAGTCGACCAAGGGACAGGGGGCTCTCGGGGAGCTGTTTTTT.

This clonotype has only a few counts. This sequence joins TRBV28 and TRBJ2-7, with 9 bases lining up with TRBD2. Germline lookup yields CDR1 MDHEN and CDR2 SYDVKM. This CDR3 has 16 residues. V lost 3 bases, J lost 2 bases, and 8 bases stayed unmatched. The CDR3 protein is CASSLAASGVTYEQYF. CDR3 nucleotides: TGTGCCAGCAGTTTGGCTGCTAGCGGGGTAACCTACGAGCAGTACTTC.

This clonotype was seen a handful of times. The rearrangement uses TRBV7-9 and TRBJ2-1; tentative D call: TRBD1 (6 bases). Germline loops: CDR1 SEHNR, CDR2 FQNEAQ (reference sequence). The V end lost 5 bases, the J end lost 0 bases, and 20 bases lay between the germline ends. This CDR3 contains 18 residues. CDR3 in amino acids: CASSHTRTDSFSYNEQFF. The CDR3 coding sequence is TGTGCCAGCAGCCACACCCGAACGGACAGTTTCTCCTACAATGAGCAGTTCTTC.

The sample holds a few counts of this clonotype. Here the CDR3 reads CASSLRGQGQPQHF. CDR3 sequence (DNA): TGTGCCAGCAGTCTCAGGGGGCAAGGTCAGCCCCAGCATTTT. The V and J genes are TRBV12-3 or TRBV12-4 and TRBJ1-5, with 8 bases aligning to TRBD1. The CDR3 sequence is 14 residues long. The V gene end was trimmed by 5 bases and the J gene end by 6 bases; junction bases not matched to a gene: 6.

V gene TRBV12-3 or TRBV12-4 combines with J gene TRBJ1-1, with D perhaps matching TRBD1 (6 bases). This CDR3 is 13 amino acids long. V lost 9 bases and J lost 5, with 16 bases in between. This CDR3 is CASETRGETEAFF. DNA of the CDR3: TGTGCCAGTGAGACGAGGGGGGAAACTGAAGCTTTCTTT.

This clonotype was detected a few times. V gene TRBV14 combines with J gene TRBJ2-6; D is unclear. V was trimmed by 6 bases and J by 0 bases, leaving 9 bases between them. This CDR3 has 15 amino acids. The germline V gene has CDR1 SGHDN and CDR2 FVKESK. Here the CDR3 DNA reads TGTGCCAGCAGTGGCCGCAGCTCTGGGGCCAACGTCCTGACTTTC. Residues: CASSGRSSGANVLTF.

The chain links TRBV4-3 to TRBJ1-5; D uncertain. Trimming left V 1 base short and J 3 bases short, with 10 bases between. Germline V CDR1 and CDR2: LGHNA, YSLEER. The length of the CDR3 is 15 residues. Here the CDR3 reads CASSQAHRPNQPQHF. CDR3 nucleotides: TGCGCCAGCAGCCAAGCCCACAGACCCAATCAGCCCCAGCATTTT.

The CDR3 sequence: CSVVGYTTEAFF. CDR3 coding DNA: TGCAGCGTTGTTGGGTATACCACTGAAGCTTTCTTT. The chain joins TRBV29-1 to TRBJ1-1; D gene uncertain. V was pared by 4 bases and J by 4 bases, with 10 bases between. This CDR3 comprises 12 residues. The germline gives CDR1 SQVTM, CDR2 ANQGSEA.

The chain carries TRBV5-5 and TRBJ2-7; 10 bases are a match to TRBD2. After removal of 0 bases from V and 0 bases from J, the junction contained 6 bases not matched to a gene. Germline loops: CDR1 SGHKS, CDR2 YYEKEE (reference sequence). CDR3 length: 17 residues. Here the CDR3 DNA reads TGTGCCAGCAGCTTGGGTCCGAGCGGGAGGGCCTCCTACGAGCAGTACTTC. Amino acid sequence: CASSLGPSGRASYEQYF. Drawing the rest from reference TRBV5-5 and TRBJ2-7, the complete variable domain is DAGVTQSPTHLIKTRGQQVTLRCSPISGHKSVSWYQQVLGQGPQFIFQYYEKEERGRGNFPDRFSARQFPNYSSELNVNALLLGDSALYLCASSLGPSGRASYEQYFGPGTRLTVT.

This chain joins TRBV12-3 or TRBV12-4 and TRBJ1-5, with D possibly TRBD1 on 6 matching bases. V lost 3 bases and J 1 base, leaving 7 bases between the germline ends. The CDR3 is 14 residues long. CDR3 nucleotide sequence: TGTGCCAGCAGTTTTGGGACAAGCAATCAGCCCCAGCATTTT. Translated, it gives CASSFGTSNQPQHF.